A selection of T cell receptor beta chains follows, all from one sample in a study of T cell responses to AZD1222 COVID-19 vaccine. Profiling relied on immunoSEQ multiplex PCR, and the TCRdb table lists in-frame clones only, not all of them. The sample includes tens of thousands of clones, approximately 83% of them seen just once. The material sequenced was peripheral blood, taken on day 0 of AZD1222 vaccination. The receptors were gathered from an adult in good health. CDR3s include the opening cysteine and the closing phenylalanine or tryptophan. Fields, in order: V gene, J gene, clone size, D gene, CDR3 DNA, CDR3 protein. The D gene is left open where the match is weak. Size is stated for part of the rows, as once, few or many counts, or as a class when the clone is expanded.

>TRBV14|TRBJ2-1|NA|TRBD1
TGTGCCAGCAGCCCCTACAGGGGCAATGAGCAGTTCTTC
CASSPYRGNEQFF
>TRBV2|TRBJ2-7|NA|TRBD1
TGTGCCAGCAGTGTAGGGACAGGGGACTACGAGCAGTACTTC
CASSVGTGDYEQYF
>TRBV5-6|TRBJ1-1|NA|NA
TGTGCCAGCAGCTTGGGACCTACAGCTTTCTTT
CASSLGPTAFF
>TRBV3-1/TRBV3-2|TRBJ2-6|NA|NA
TGTGCCAGCAGCCAAGGGACCGCCGGGGCCAACGTCCTGACTTTC
CASSQGTAGANVLTF
>TRBV4-2|TRBJ1-1|once|NA
TGTGCCAGCAGCCAAGCCCAGGGGCCCACTGAAGCTTTCTTT
CASSQAQGPTEAFF
>TRBV7-2|TRBJ1-2|NA|NA
TGTGCCAGCAGCTTCTGGGACCGGCGGTCCTTAGGCTACACCTTC
CASSFWDRRSLGYTF
>TRBV9|TRBJ1-5|NA|NA
TGTGCCAGCAGCGCCCAGGGCTTTGGCAATCAGCCCCAGCATTTT
CASSAQGFGNQPQHF
>TRBV9|TRBJ1-3|NA|TRBD1
TGTGCCAGCAGCGAAAGACAGGGGTCGGGAAACACCATATATTTT
CASSERQGSGNTIYF
>TRBV7-9|TRBJ2-7|NA|TRBD2
TGTGCCAGCAGCAAGATGGGACTAGCGGGAGGTGCGCAGTACTTC
CASSKMGLAGGAQYF
>TRBV28|TRBJ2-1|NA|NA
TGTGCCGCCGTCGGAAGCCTCTCCTACAATGAGCAGTTCTTC
CAAVGSLSYNEQFF
>TRBV11-2|TRBJ1-4|NA|NA
TGTGCCAGCAGCTTAGGGCCAGCTGCAACTAATGAAAAACTGTTTTTT
CASSLGPAATNEKLFF
>TRBV5-5|TRBJ2-2|NA|TRBD2
TGTGCCAGCAGCTTGGCCCTAGCGGGAGATACCGGGGAGCTGTTTTTT
CASSLALAGDTGELFF
>TRBV7-9|TRBJ1-2|NA|TRBD1
TGTGCCAGCAGCTTGAATCGGGACAGAAACTATGGCTACACCTTC
CASSLNRDRNYGYTF
>TRBV5-8|TRBJ2-4|NA|NA
TGTGCCAGCAGCTTATGGGGTTTGGAAAACATTCAGTACTTC
CASSLWGLENIQYF
>TRBV5-1|TRBJ1-2|NA|NA
TGCGCCAGCAGCTTTGACAGTTTCTATGGCTACACCTTC
CASSFDSFYGYTF
>TRBV19|TRBJ2-1|NA|NA
TGTGCCAGTATGGACTGGCGGGCATTTGAGCAGTTCTTC
CASMDWRAFEQFF
>TRBV5-1|TRBJ1-4|few|NA
TGCGCCAGCAGAACCCAAGGACAGACTTATGAAAAACTGTTTTTT
CASRTQGQTYEKLFF
>TRBV19|TRBJ1-3|NA|NA
TGTGCCAGTACGCCCAACTCTGGAAACACCATATATTTT
CASTPNSGNTIYF
>TRBV11-2|TRBJ2-5|NA|TRBD2
TGTGCCAGCAGCCACTTAGCGGGAGAGCGTCTACAAGAGACCCAGTACTTC
CASSHLAGERLQETQYF
>TRBV5-1|TRBJ2-2|NA|NA
TGCGCCAGCAGCTTGTCGGCGGTCAACACCGGGGAGCTGTTTTTT
CASSLSAVNTGELFF